This T cell receptor (beta chain) was recorded in a study of regulatory T cells in long-lasting Graves disease. The table lists this clonotype with many counts. Germline V gives CDR1 MDHEN, CDR2 SYDVKM. Trimming pared 0 bases from V and 4 bases from J, leaving 12 bases between. The CDR3 spans 15 residues. Time point given: newly diagnosed GD, antithyroid drugs for less than 3 months. Making the TCR library involved RNA that had been extracted from PBMCs. CDR3-region Arm-PCR and iRepertoire HTBI primers produced the TCR beta libraries. Using its own MiXCR run on the multiplex PCR reads, TCRdb lists one record per CDR3 protein. Of approximately 540,000 distinct CDR3 sequences in the sample, around 12% were seen once. This sample also appeared in a second study, on T cells in Graves' hyperthyroidism and ophthalmopathy. That work contributes: Progression to ophthalmopathy was predicted a median of roughly 6.8 months early.

The starting material was peripheral blood mononuclear cells (PBMCs), obtained at new diagnosis, from a patient treated with antithyroid drugs. The chain links TRBV28 to TRBJ1-2; D is perhaps TRBD1 (5 bases). The clonotype comes from a woman in her 30s with Graves disease. CDR3 nucleotides: TGTGCCAGCAGTTTATGGCAGGGAACGGGCTATGGCTACACCTTC. This codes for CASSLWQGTGYGYTF.